Given below is one TCR beta chain in context. No antigen is known for it. No much larger clone exists at a distance of one base, and base qualities are not known. Receptors were amplified or captured by 5' RACE. Sequencing was carried out with an Illumina HiSeq 2500. A second about 7 to 11 cycle PCR used a sample-barcoded 5' primer and a J-beta primer mix. A template-switch 5' adaptor carrying 12 random nucleotides introduced a unique molecular identifier onto each TCR beta cDNA molecule. At least 2.5 million CDR3-containing paired-end reads were obtained from each sample. The Mint cDNA synthesis kit, primed by a TRBC-specific oligonucleotide, was used to synthesize first-strand cDNA from all RNA. Following uracil-DNA glycosylase treatment, all cDNA underwent a first 18-cycle PCR with the universal primers M1SS and BC2_uni_R. As for how the authors treated the data: Normalization of each sample was performed by random selection of 1 million high-quality reads, each carrying a distinct molecular identifier. Reads sharing molecular identifiers were discarded rather than binned into consensus sequences. CDR3 identification, clonotype clustering and error correction used MiTCR with a Q25 quality threshold and the strictest error-elimination algorithm. A nonparametric unseen species model with Euler transformation was used to estimate lower-bound total TCR beta diversity. TCRdb reprocessed the public reads (quality trimming at Q25 with fastp, clone calling with MiXCR) and kept in-frame beta chains. Rows are combined by CDR3 protein, so each entry shows the most common genes and DNA. It is TCRdb's table, rather than the study itself, that gives the V and J calls and clone size. The sample data list roughly 800,000 distinct CDR3 sequences, and just under 25% of these were observed just once. The leading ten clones occupy more than 3% of the sample.

V and J are trimmed by 10 bases and 4 bases, and the gene matches miss 8 bases of the junction. Looking up the germline V gene yields CDR1 MDHEN and CDR2 SYDVKM. The CDR3 sequence holds 13 residues, the cysteine and phenylalanine included. Only the CDR3 region is kept as DNA, spanning 39 bases read in frame from base 1. This entry is derived from a study of blood T cells in healthy people across ages (dated by TCRdb to between 2014 and 2017). Notes on the research overall: In model experiments, template switching captured about one uniquely barcoded TCR beta cDNA molecule for every two T cells. Age-related changes in TCR beta repertoire diversity were measured in the study by deep sequencing normalized with unique cDNA molecular identifiers. Four age groups were formed from the donors: young (average 16 years), middle-aged (approximately 39), aged (roughly 58) and long-lived (roughly 88). Two additional independent replicas of 1 million unique cDNA reads from the same blood draw were analyzed for two donors (one aged 18 to 30 and one aged 80 or older). Findings and caveats that apply to the study as a whole: Observed TCR beta diversity per million T cells fell roughly linearly with age, and a significant reduction was already apparent by age about 43. Conclusive comparison of naive and antigen-experienced compartments was prevented by the profiling of bulk unsorted PBMCs. Compared with the aged group, more naive CD4+ T cells, fewer expanded clones and increased TCR diversity were shown by the long-lived group, suggesting age selection. Because the CMV infection status of the donors was unknown, age-related changes in expanded clonotypes may potentially have been confounded. Total diversity estimates from one million sequenced T cells were considered lower bounds and underestimates. There was a strong correlation between observed TCR beta diversity and the percentage of naive T cells measured by flow cytometry.

The roughly 37 donors, aged about 6 to 100 years, were systemically healthy Caucasian individuals from Russia. About 10 milliliters of peripheral blood were collected from each donor into EDTA-treated Vacutainer tubes. Ficoll-Paque density-gradient centrifugation was used to isolate PBMCs, with at least 6.5 million per sample. Trizol reagent was used to extract total RNA from PBMCs, with at least 6 micrograms per sample. For every donor, flow cytometry on a PBMC aliquot measured the percentage of naive CD45RAhigh/CD27high T cells. Another study also made use of these data, one on T cells of mothers and their children. The second paper states: Nine systemically healthy Caucasian individuals, comprising three mothers and their six children, were included as donors. cDNA synthesis used all of the extracted RNA, with approximately 1.4 ug of RNA in each 15 ul reaction. In the second PCR, the M1S primer introduced both the sample barcodes and 2-4 random nucleotides. Over 8 million TCR beta CDR3 reads came from each mother, compared with 2.5 million to 3.5 million reads from each child. In both related and unrelated pairs, thymic selection shapes the output of TCR recombination in a similar way, with inherited differences having only a minor effect. Normalized repertoire overlap in related mother-child pairs was always slightly higher than in unrelated mother-child pairs, but the difference was never significant. With a sensitivity of about 100 clones per million clonotypes, no persistent microchimeric T cell clones were detected. The study used deep NGS to compare TCR beta repertoires of mothers and children, seeking features distinguishing related mother-child pairs from unrelated individuals. The mean age was roughly 40 +/- 4 years for the mothers and about 12 +/- 4 years for the children. After adapter ligation with NEBNext reagents, the libraries were sequenced on Illumina HiSeq 2000 with 100+100 nt paired-end reads. To avoid cross-contamination, the mother libraries and the child libraries were prepared a month apart and sequenced in separate runs. Each donor had between about 450,000 and 2,200,000 distinct TCR beta clonotypes identified. Naive TCR beta clonotypes were estimated from low-frequency clonotypes matched to each donor's FACS-determined naive share, without sorting.

This sequence uses TRBV28 and TRBJ2-3, with 7 middle bases fitting TRBD2. The specimen was blood. The sequence was collected from a boy younger than 18 in good health. The sequenced DNA: TGTGCCACCCGCGGGACTAACGCAGATACGCAGTATTTT. Its coded protein is CATRGTNADTQYF. With the rest looked up from the reference TRBV28 and TRBJ2-3 genes rather than sequenced, the full variable domain is DVKVTQSSRYLVKRTGEKVFLECVQDMDHENMFWYRQDPGLGLRLIYFSYDVKMKEKGDIPEGYSVSREKKERFSLILESASTNQTSMYLCATRGTNADTQYFGPGTRLTVL.